A single sample is the source of the 26 T cell receptor beta chains below, sequenced in a study of identical twins. Each CDR3 protein is one row after TCRdb ran MiXCR on the 5' RACE reads. Of roughly 230,000 distinct CDR3 sequences listed, about 8.3% are singletons. The data also belong to a second study, concerning yellow fever vaccine responses in identical twins.

Sequencing was carried out using CD8+ T cells sorted from blood. The receptor source for this set is a woman between 18 and 30 years old in good health.

The sample holds many counts of this clonotype. The chain couples TRBV5-6 to TRBJ2-5; D gene unclear. Trimming cost V 0 bases and J 1 base, with 16 bases left between them. This CDR3 region has 17 residues. Germline CDR1 reads SGHDT; CDR2 reads YYEEEE. The CDR3 here is CASSLVATGLSQETQYF. Written as DNA, the CDR3 is TGTGCCAGCAGCTTGGTGGCTACTGGGCTCTCCCAAGAGACCCAGTACTTC.

CDR3 region: CASSSYRSQETQYF. CDR3 in DNA: TGTGCCAGCAGTTCGTACAGGTCACAAGAGACCCAGTACTTC. The chain links TRBV27 to TRBJ2-5, with a possible D match to TRBD1 (5 bases). Germline V gene data show CDR1 as MNHEY and CDR2 as SMNVEV (reference sequence). V was cut by 4 bases and J by 2 bases, with 11 bases left in between. The CDR3 has 14 amino acids.

V usage is TRBV6-1 and J usage is TRBJ2-5; D not certain. Germline assignment: CDR1 MNHNS and CDR2 SASEGT. Deletions cut 2 bases from V and 0 bases from J, with 28 bases between. The CDR3 runs 21 residues. The CDR3 coding sequence is TGTGCCAGCAGTGAAATCGAACAGTACCCACCCTGGAGCCTGTACCAAGAGACCCAGTACTTC. Translated: CASSEIEQYPPWSLYQETQYF.

Only a few counts were recorded for this clonotype. The chain carries TRBV6-1 and TRBJ1-2; weak D call: TRBD1 (6 bases). This CDR3 is built from 15 residues. V dropped 1 base and J dropped 3 bases, with 12 bases sitting between them. The germline gives CDR1 MNHNS, CDR2 SASEGT. The chain's CDR3 is CASSEEAGDHYGYTF. The CDR3 nucleotides are TGTGCCAGCAGTGAAGAGGCAGGGGACCACTATGGCTACACCTTC.

The table lists this clonotype with many counts. The chain links TRBV29-1 to TRBJ2-7, with D tentatively TRBD2 (6 bases). CDR3 length equals 14 residues. The germline V gene encodes CDR1 SQVTM and CDR2 ANQGSEA. Trimming pared 4 bases from V and 4 bases from J, leaving 17 bases between. CDR3 sequence (DNA): TGCAGCGTTGTGGGAGGTGACTCAGGGTACGAGCAGTACTTC. Its translation: CSVVGGDSGYEQYF.

This clonotype has a count of ten or more. J is TRBJ2-1 and V is TRBV5-5; D remains unclear. Per germline, CDR1 SGHKS and CDR2 YYEKEE (reference sequence). V shed 0 bases and J shed 12 bases, with 10 bases lying between them. This CDR3 spans 12 amino acids. As DNA, the CDR3 is TGTGCCAGCAGCTTGGTCGAGCTTTGGCAGTTCTTC. Amino acid sequence: CASSLVELWQFF.

This clonotype has a handful of counts. The chain uses TRBV4-3 and TRBJ2-7; D not certain. Trimming took off 1 base at V and 3 bases at J, with 13 bases between the two ends. Germline V gene sequence: CDR1 LGHNA, CDR2 YSLEER. CDR3 length equals 15 residues. CDR3 sequence reads: CASSQVTGEDYEQYF. DNA of the CDR3: TGCGCCAGCAGCCAAGTCACCGGAGAGGACTACGAGCAGTACTTC.

This clonotype was counted ten times or more. The rearrangement uses TRBV7-3 and TRBJ2-3; tentatively, D is TRBD2 (6 bases). From germline, CDR1 is SGHTA and CDR2 FQGTGA. V lost 8 bases and J lost 3, with 12 bases in between. The length of the CDR3 is 13 residues. Here the CDR3 DNA reads TGTGCCAGCCGGGGTGGGGGGACAGATACGCAGTATTTT. This translates into CASRGGGTDTQYF.

The chain is built from TRBV28 and TRBJ2-1; 7 bases align to TRBD2. With V trimmed by 8 bases and J by 0 bases, 10 bases remained unmatched. CDR3 size: 16 residues. Germline V gene data show CDR1 as MDHEN and CDR2 as SYDVKM. The CDR3 DNA reads TGTGCCAGCGAAGTATGGGGCGGGAGCTCCTACAATGAGCAGTTCTTC. Its protein product is CASEVWGGSSYNEQFF.

The CDR3 region has the DNA TGTGCCAGCAGTTTAGCGGCGGCCTACGAGCAGTACTTC. This sequence encodes CASSLAAAYEQYF. The chain recombines TRBV27 with TRBJ2-7; D unclear. The CDR3 extends over 13 amino acids. Germline CDR1 and CDR2: MNHEY and SMNVEV (reference sequence). Trimming cost V 2 bases and J 2 bases, with 7 bases left between them.

There are a few counts of this clonotype. V usage is TRBV5-5 and J usage is TRBJ1-3; a possible D gene is TRBD1 (5 bases). The length of the CDR3 is 12 residues. Trimming cost V 5 bases and J 4 bases, with 7 bases left between them. Per germline, CDR1 SGHKS and CDR2 YYEKEE (reference sequence). The CDR3 region is CASRAGGNTIYF. The CDR3 bases are TGTGCCAGCAGAGCAGGGGGAAACACCATATATTTT.

The J gene is TRBJ1-1, the V gene TRBV5-4; D possibly corresponds to TRBD1 (6 bases). Germline V gene lookup returns CDR1 SGHNT and CDR2 YYREEE (reference sequence). This CDR3 is 13 amino acids long. V was trimmed by 0 bases and J by 6 bases, leaving 9 bases between them. This chain's CDR3 is CASSLVGAAEAFF. The CDR3 bases are TGTGCCAGCAGCTTGGTGGGGGCGGCTGAAGCTTTCTTT.

The chain employs TRBV7-8 and TRBJ2-5; 12 bases are shared with TRBD2. This CDR3 spans 17 amino acids. The V gene's germline CDR1 is SGHVS and CDR2 FQNEAQ. With V trimmed by 5 bases and J by 5 bases, 12 bases remained unmatched. In nucleotides, the CDR3 is TGTGCCAGCAGCGCCCGACTAGCGGGGGCGGACGGGGAGACCCAGTACTTC. Translating it yields CASSARLAGADGETQYF.

This clonotype was detected ten times or more. The chain carries TRBV10-3 and TRBJ2-7, with unresolved D. Per germline, CDR1 ENHRY and CDR2 SYGVKD. The V and J ends lost 4 bases and 0 bases respectively, with 7 bases between them. CDR3 size: 13 residues. The CDR3 nucleotides read TGTGCCATCAGTGGAACTCTCTCCTACGAGCAGTACTTC. Encoded protein: CAISGTLSYEQYF.

This clonotype has a handful of counts. V and J are TRBV20-1 and TRBJ2-7; D not certain. Germline V gene lookup returns CDR1 DFQATT and CDR2 SNEGSKA (reference sequence). The CDR3 runs 14 residues. V dropped 0 bases and J dropped 1 base, with 10 bases sitting between them. As DNA, the CDR3 is TGCAGTGCTAGAGATCCCCTCAGGTCCTACGAGCAGTACTTC. Protein product: CSARDPLRSYEQYF.

This clonotype came up many times. The J gene is TRBJ2-7, the V gene TRBV5-1; weak D call: TRBD2 (6 bases). V lost 4 bases and J lost 5, with 16 bases in between. The CDR3 sequence is 14 residues long. Germline CDR1 is SGHRS and CDR2 is YFSETQ. CDR3 sequence: CASSVGTPPDEQYF. DNA for the CDR3: TGCGCCAGCAGCGTTGGGACTCCTCCCGACGAGCAGTACTTC.

This chain joins TRBV4-2 and TRBJ2-7, with D perhaps TRBD2 (5 bases). The CDR3 runs to 15 residues. Per the germline V gene, CDR1 is LGHNA and CDR2 is YNFKEQ. V was pared by 3 bases and J by 0 bases, with 12 bases between. DNA for the CDR3: TGTGCCAGCAGCCAGGAGGCTGACTCCTCCTACGAGCAGTACTTC. Translation: CASSQEADSSYEQYF.

This clonotype has a handful of counts. A junction end diverges from the germline sequence, so it may reflect a read error. The J gene is TRBJ1-1, the V gene TRBV5-1; no definite D call. CDR3 length: 13 amino acids. Per germline, CDR1 SGHRS and CDR2 YFSETQ. CDR3 nucleotide sequence: TGCGCCAGCAGCTTGGGACTAACCACTGAAGTTTTCTTT. This codes for CASSLGLTTEVFF.

This clonotype was observed many times. The chain employs TRBV6-4 and TRBJ2-1, with 7 nucleotides matching TRBD2. J gave up 2 bases and V 5 bases, and 6 bases lay outside the gene matches. The germline V gene encodes CDR1 MRHNA and CDR2 SNTAGT. The CDR3 runs to 15 residues. The CDR3 nucleotides are TGTGCCAGCAGTAGAATGGCGGGAGCCTACAATGAGCAGTTCTTC. Translation: CASSRMAGAYNEQFF.

The chain couples TRBV4-2 to TRBJ2-7, with 12 bases lining up with TRBD2. CDR3 size: 16 residues. CDR1 is LGHNA and CDR2 is YNFKEQ in the germline V gene. V lost 3 bases to trimming and J lost 3 bases; unmatched junction nucleotides: 6. This CDR3 reads CASSHWLAGGFYEQYF. The CDR3, as DNA: TGTGCCAGCAGCCACTGGCTAGCGGGAGGGTTCTACGAGCAGTACTTC.

The V and J genes are TRBV6-2 or TRBV6-3 and TRBJ2-7, with 16 bases fitting TRBD2. The CDR3 has 20 amino acids. Germline V CDR1 and CDR2: MNHEY, SVGEGT. Trimming removed 5 bases from V and 0 bases from J; junction bases left unmatched: 13. The CDR3 protein is CASSHDPGLAGGPFSYEQYF. Here the CDR3 DNA reads TGTGCCAGCAGTCATGATCCGGGACTAGCGGGAGGGCCTTTCTCCTACGAGCAGTACTTC.

This clonotype was counted a few times. This chain connects TRBV4-2 to TRBJ2-1; TRBD2 matches at 9 bases. CDR3 length: 16 residues. Per germline, CDR1 LGHNA and CDR2 YNFKEQ. Germline trimming cut 0 bases from V and 4 bases from J; bases unmatched to any gene: 4. CDR3 protein: CASSQDRTSVYNEQFF. Written as DNA, the CDR3 is TGTGCCAGCAGCCAAGACAGGACTAGCGTTTACAATGAGCAGTTCTTC.

This clonotype was observed a handful of times. The chain combines TRBV28 with TRBJ1-1, with 9 bases fitting TRBD1. CDR1 and CDR2 (germline): MDHEN, SYDVKM. V trimming: 8 bases; J trimming: 4 bases; junction bases outside the gene matches: 5. The CDR3 totals 13 residues. The CDR3 region is CASGHRGLTEAFF. CDR3 sequence (DNA): TGTGCCAGCGGGCACAGGGGGCTCACTGAAGCTTTCTTT.

The chain joins TRBV19 to TRBJ1-5; D may be TRBD1 (6 bases). Trimming shortened V by 5 bases and J by 7 bases, and 18 bases separated the two germline ends. Germline V lookup: CDR1 LNHDA, CDR2 SQIVND (reference sequence). There are 15 residues in the CDR3. CDR3 nucleotide sequence: TGTGCCAGTAGTGCCGACGGGGGCCGATCGCAGCCCCAGCATTTT. Translating it yields CASSADGGRSQPQHF.

This clonotype appeared a few times. The chain combines TRBV4-2 with TRBJ2-7; 10 bases are shared with TRBD2. V dropped 0 bases and J dropped 0; count of bases not matched to a gene: 8. Looked up from germline, CDR1 is LGHNA and CDR2 is YNFKEQ. CDR3 length equals 18 residues. The CDR3 loop reads CASSQDPTSGHLSYEQYF. The CDR3, as DNA: TGTGCCAGCAGCCAAGATCCGACTAGCGGGCACCTCTCCTACGAGCAGTACTTC.

J is TRBJ2-5 and V is TRBV6-5; D is undetermined. The CDR3 runs 14 residues. Germline loops: CDR1 MNHEY, CDR2 SVGAGI. The V end lost 4 bases, the J end lost 5 bases, and 14 bases lay between the germline ends. CDR3 nucleotides: TGTGCCAGCAGTTTTACGTCCATTAGGGAGACCCAGTACTTC. As protein: CASSFTSIRETQYF.